This T cell receptor (beta chain) was obtained from a study of cytomegalovirus exposure and HLA in healthy donors. The PCR made use of 60 Vbeta and 13 Jbeta primers. Some clones are missing from TCRdb's copy, which holds only in-frame ones; the method was immunoSEQ multiplex PCR. The data hold under 200,000 clones, with less than 85% observed a single time. This clone turned up a few times. This TCR was recovered from a man in his forties in good health and CMV-seronegative. Specimen: PBMCs.

The CDR3 DNA is TGTGCCAGCAGCGTAGGTAACGGAGATACGCAGTATTTT. Translation: CASSVGNGDTQYF. This chain uses TRBV9 with TRBJ2-3; D call uncertain. The germline V gene has CDR1 SGDLS and CDR2 YYNGEE. The CDR3 runs 13 residues. V was pared by 0 bases and J by 5 bases, with 7 bases between.